The 8 T cell receptor beta chains below all came from one sample that was sequenced in a study of OX40 agonist ivuxolimab in advanced cancers. The table came from immunoSEQ multiplex PCR; TCRdb's copy has only in-frame clones and leaves some out. The data show approximately 94,000 clones, around 90% seen once. Sequenced here: CD4+ or CD8+ T cells sorted from blood, sampled in a trial of the OX40 agonist ivuxolimab. Every receptor here comes from an adult with an advanced solid tumor such as melanoma, head and neck, liver or kidney cancer.

This chain joins TRBV28 and TRBJ1-2; D uncertain. V was pared by 5 bases and J by 0 bases, with 13 bases between. Germline CDR1 and CDR2: MDHEN and SYDVKM. The CDR3 has 15 amino acids. CDR3 in DNA: TGTGCCAGCAGTCCTCCCAGTGGTACTAACTATGGCTACACCTTC. The encoded protein is CASSPPSGTNYGYTF.

This chain connects TRBV6-5 to TRBJ2-5; D call uncertain. V lost 6 bases and J 5 bases, leaving 13 bases between the germline ends. This CDR3 contains 13 residues. The germline gives CDR1 MNHEY, CDR2 SVGAGI. CDR3 protein: CASSYKRPETQYF. The CDR3 DNA is TGTGCCAGCAGCTATAAACGCCCGGAGACCCAGTACTTC.

This chain links TRBV4-2 with TRBJ2-1, with D possibly matching TRBD2 (6 bases). The length of the CDR3 is 17 residues. The germline V gene encodes CDR1 LGHNA and CDR2 YNFKEQ. Trimming left V 1 base short and J 6 bases short, with 19 bases between. The CDR3 is CASSQVTRGTQGNEQFF. The CDR3 DNA reads as TGTGCCAGCAGCCAAGTAACGCGCGGGACCCAAGGCAATGAGCAGTTCTTC.

The CDR3, as DNA: TGTGCCAGCAGCCCCCGGACAGGGAACAATGAGCAGTTCTTC. Translating it yields CASSPRTGNNEQFF. This rearrangement joins TRBV7-9 to TRBJ2-1; 8 nucleotides align to TRBD1. Trimming removed 5 bases from V and 5 bases from J; junction bases left unmatched: 5. This CDR3 spans 14 amino acids. In germline, CDR1 is SEHNR, CDR2 FQNEAQ (reference sequence).

V is TRBV19 and J is TRBJ1-5; 10 positions match TRBD1. The CDR3 length is 17 residues. Trimming cost V 4 bases and J 3 bases; bases outside gene matches: 9. Germline CDR1 is LNHDA and CDR2 is SQIVND (reference sequence). CDR3 region: CASSKPRDRGTNQPQHF. As DNA, the CDR3 is TGTGCCAGTAGTAAACCTCGGGACAGGGGAACCAATCAGCCCCAGCATTTT. Combining the CDR3 with reference TRBV19 and TRBJ1-5 gives the whole variable domain DGGITQSPKYLFRKEGQNVTLSCEQNLNHDAMYWYRQDPGQGLRLIYYSQIVNDFQKGDIAEGYSVSREKKESFPLTVTSAQKNPTAFYLCASSKPRDRGTNQPQHFGDGTRLSIL.

This chain links TRBV7-9 with TRBJ2-2; TRBD1 aligns across 7 bases. V lost 1 base to trimming and J lost 1 base; unmatched junction nucleotides: 0. The CDR3 covers 15 residues. CDR1 is SEHNR, CDR2 FQNEAQ, per germline (reference sequence). The DNA of the CDR3 is TGTGCCAGCAGCTTAGGACAGGGGAACACCGGGGAGCTGTTTTTT. Translating gives CASSLGQGNTGELFF.

This clone was seen only once. The chain combines TRBV19 with TRBJ2-5; TRBD2 matches at 7 bases. This CDR3 has 16 residues. V dropped 4 bases and J dropped 2; count of bases not matched to a gene: 10. Germline V gene sequence: CDR1 LNHDA, CDR2 SQIVND (reference sequence). The CDR3 DNA is TGTGCCAGTAGTACCCTTGGGGGGGAGCAACAAGAGACCCAGTACTTC. Its protein product is CASSTLGGEQQETQYF.

The CDR3 region has the DNA TGTGCCAGCAGCTTAGACGGGAGGGCCGCAAGCACAGATACGCAGTATTTT. Encoded protein: CASSLDGRAASTDTQYF. V usage is TRBV7-9 and J usage is TRBJ2-3; TRBD2 aligns across 8 bases. This CDR3 spans 17 amino acids. Unmatched junction bases numbered 6, after V lost 1 base and J lost 0 bases. CDR1 SEHNR and CDR2 FQNEAQ come from the germline V gene (reference sequence).